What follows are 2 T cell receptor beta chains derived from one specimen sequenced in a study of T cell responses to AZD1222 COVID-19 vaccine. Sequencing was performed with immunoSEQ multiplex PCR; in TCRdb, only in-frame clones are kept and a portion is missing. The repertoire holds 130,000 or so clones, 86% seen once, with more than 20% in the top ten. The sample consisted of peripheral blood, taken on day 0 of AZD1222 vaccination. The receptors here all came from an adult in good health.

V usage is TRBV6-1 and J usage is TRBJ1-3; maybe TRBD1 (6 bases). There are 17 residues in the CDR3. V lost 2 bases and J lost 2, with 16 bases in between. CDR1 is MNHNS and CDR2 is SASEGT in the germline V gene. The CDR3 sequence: CASSEYLQGRPGNTIYF. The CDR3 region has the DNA TGTGCCAGCAGTGAATACCTACAGGGAAGGCCTGGAAACACCATATATTTT.

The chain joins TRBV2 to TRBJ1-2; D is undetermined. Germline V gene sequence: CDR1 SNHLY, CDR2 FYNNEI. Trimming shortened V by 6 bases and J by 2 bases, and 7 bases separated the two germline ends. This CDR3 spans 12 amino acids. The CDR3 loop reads CASRFPNYGYTF. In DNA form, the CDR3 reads TGTGCCAGCAGATTCCCAAACTATGGCTACACCTTC.